Below, 27 T cell receptor beta chains from the same sample are listed, as sequenced in a study of long-term antiretroviral therapy in people with HIV. With survey level as its setting, the immunoSEQ assay was v3.0. TCRdb keeps only in-frame clones here, not all; method: immunoSEQ multiplex PCR. The sample holds about 19,000 clones, around 74% seen once. The sample consisted of unsorted PBMCs, taken at the start of antiretroviral therapy, before treatment. The origin of the receptors is a man aged 18-30 years with HIV.

The chain has TRBV18 and TRBJ1-5; weak D call: TRBD1 (5 bases). V lost 3 bases and J 8 bases, leaving 11 bases between the germline ends. Germline V gene sequence: CDR1 KGHSH, CDR2 LQKENI. This CDR3 is built from 13 residues. The CDR3: CASSPSGDEPQHF. The CDR3, as DNA: TGTGCCAGCTCACCCAGTGGGGACGAGCCCCAGCATTTT.

This clone was counted between two and nine times. The chain recombines TRBV13 with TRBJ2-3; the match to TRBD2 covers 8 bases. This CDR3 spans 15 amino acids. Germline loops: CDR1 PRHDT, CDR2 FYEKMQ (reference sequence). Germline trimming cut 5 bases from V and 2 bases from J; bases unmatched to any gene: 6. CDR3 bases: TGTGCCAGCAGCACCCGACTAGCGACCACAGATACGCAGTATTTT. Its translation is CASSTRLATTDTQYF.

V and J are TRBV6-5 and TRBJ1-2; D gene ambiguous. The V and J ends lost 3 bases and 1 base respectively, with 12 bases between them. The CDR3 spans 15 residues. Germline CDR1 is MNHEY and CDR2 is SVGAGI. The DNA of the CDR3 is TGTGCCAGCAGTTATGAGGCAGGTTTTAACTATGGCTACACCTTC. Translated, it gives CASSYEAGFNYGYTF.

This clone was detected only once. The DNA for the CDR3 is TGTGCCGCCCGAGGGGACAGGGCCAAGCAAGAGACCCAGTACTTC. This encodes CAARGDRAKQETQYF. This sequence joins TRBV30 and TRBJ2-5, with 9 bases identical to TRBD1. The junction had 12 bases not matched to a gene; V was cut back by 8 bases and J by 2 bases. The CDR3 is 15 residues long. In germline, CDR1 is GTSNPN, CDR2 SVGIG (reference sequence).

The rearrangement joins TRBV27 to TRBJ2-1, with 11 bases matching TRBD1. V gave up 5 bases and J gave up 10 bases; unmatched junction bases: 7. In germline, CDR1 is MNHEY, CDR2 SMNVEV (reference sequence). The CDR3 sequence is 14 residues long. CDR3 DNA: TGTGCCAGCAGTCCACGGACAGGGGGCCTCGAGCAGTTCTTC. Its translation: CASSPRTGGLEQFF.

The chain employs TRBV7-9 and TRBJ1-4, with D unclear. CDR3 length equals 16 residues. Germline V gene data show CDR1 as SEHNR and CDR2 as FQNEAQ (reference sequence). Trimming pared 5 bases from V and 8 bases from J, leaving 21 bases between. CDR3 sequence (DNA): TGTGCCAGCAGCCTCGGGGATAATGTAAGCTCGGAAAAACTGTTTTTT. Protein sequence: CASSLGDNVSSEKLFF.

This clone was counted a single time. The V gene is TRBV7-2, the J gene TRBJ2-7; D is perhaps TRBD1 or TRBD2 (6 bases each). In germline, CDR1 is SGHTA, CDR2 FQGNSA. The V end was cut by 4 bases, the J end by 2 bases, with 15 bases between. The CDR3 sequence is 15 residues long. CDR3 sequence (DNA): TGTGCCAGCAGCTCAGTCGCGGGACATCCCTACGAGCAGTACTTC. Translating it yields CASSSVAGHPYEQYF. Full variable domain (remainder filled in from reference TRBV7-2 and TRBJ2-7): GAGVSQSPSNKVTEKGKDVELRCDPISGHTALYWYRQSLGQGLEFLIYFQGNSAPDKSGLPSDRFSAERTGGSVSTLTIQRTQQEDSAVYLCASSSVAGHPYEQYFGPGTRLTVT.

The chain links TRBV2 to TRBJ2-1; TRBD2 matches 9 bases. The germline gives CDR1 SNHLY, CDR2 FYNNEI. This CDR3 has 15 amino acids. Trimming removed 3 bases from V and 10 bases from J; junction bases left unmatched: 10. The CDR3 loop is CASSDSWREGIEQFF. CDR3 in DNA: TGTGCCAGCAGTGATAGTTGGCGGGAGGGAATCGAGCAGTTCTTC. The variable domain in full, completed from reference TRBV2 and TRBJ2-1, reads EPEVTQTPSHQVTQMGQEVILRCVPISNHLYFYWYRQILGQKVEFLVSFYNNEISEKSEIFDDQFSVERPDGSNFTLKIRSTKLEDSAMYFCASSDSWREGIEQFFGPGTRLTVL.

This clone showed up just a few times. J is TRBJ1-1 and V is TRBV28, with D possibly matching TRBD1 (5 bases). Germline CDR1 reads MDHEN; CDR2 reads SYDVKM. Trimming cost V 3 bases and J 3 bases, with 14 bases left between them. CDR3 size: 15 residues. CDR3 sequence reads: CASSLPQGVYTEAFF. CDR3 coding DNA: TGTGCCAGCAGTTTGCCGCAGGGAGTCTACACTGAAGCTTTCTTT. Looking up the rest from reference TRBV28 and TRBJ1-1 gives the full variable domain: DVKVTQSSRYLVKRTGEKVFLECVQDMDHENMFWYRQDPGLGLRLIYFSYDVKMKEKGDIPEGYSVSREKKERFSLILESASTNQTSMYLCASSLPQGVYTEAFFGQGTRLTVV.

The chain combines TRBV28 with TRBJ2-1; 7 bases are shared with TRBD2. Germline trimming cut 6 bases from V and 5 bases from J; bases unmatched to any gene: 10. The CDR3 extends over 15 amino acids. CDR1 is MDHEN and CDR2 is SYDVKM in the germline V gene. In DNA form, the CDR3 reads TGTGCCAGCAGACCCCCCGGGGGGAAGGACAATGAGCAGTTCTTC. Translating it yields CASRPPGGKDNEQFF.

This chain connects TRBV27 to TRBJ1-1; unclear D gene. Germline lookup yields CDR1 MNHEY and CDR2 SMNVEV (reference sequence). V lost 4 bases, J lost 1 base, and 7 bases lay in between. The CDR3 totals 13 residues. In DNA form, the CDR3 reads TGTGCCAGCAGTTATAGACAGAACACTGAAGCTTTCTTT. This translates into CASSYRQNTEAFF.

V is TRBV5-4 and J is TRBJ2-5; D not resolved. Germline loops: CDR1 SGHNT, CDR2 YYREEE (reference sequence). The germline V and J ends were trimmed by 0 bases and 1 base, with 4 bases remaining between them. This CDR3 is built from 13 residues. The CDR3 region has the DNA TGTGCCAGCAGCTTGGGCACCCAAGAGACCCAGTACTTC. It specifies CASSLGTQETQYF.

The gene calls are TRBV5-6 and TRBJ2-1; weak D call: TRBD2 (5 bases). The germline V and J ends were trimmed by 2 bases and 7 bases, with 7 bases remaining between them. The CDR3 runs 12 residues. Germline-derived CDR1 and CDR2 are SGHDT and YYEEEE. Here the CDR3 reads CASSFGGNEQFF. In nucleotides, the CDR3 is TGTGCCAGCAGCTTCGGCGGGAATGAGCAGTTCTTC.

The rearrangement uses TRBV30 and TRBJ2-1, with 10 bases lining up with TRBD2. Germline V gene data show CDR1 as GTSNPN and CDR2 as SVGIG (reference sequence). This CDR3 is built from 16 residues. Trimming removed 4 bases from V and 3 bases from J; junction bases left unmatched: 9. CDR3 amino acids: CAWNTETSGYYNEQFF. CDR3 DNA: TGTGCCTGGAATACCGAGACTAGCGGGTACTACAATGAGCAGTTCTTC. Full variable domain (missing parts from reference TRBV30 and TRBJ2-1): SQTIHQWPATLVQPVGSPLSLECTVEGTSNPNLYWYRQAAGRGLQLLFYSVGIGQISSEVPQNLSASRPQDRQFILSSKKLLLSDSGFYLCAWNTETSGYYNEQFFGPGTRLTVL.

The V gene is TRBV10-3, the J gene TRBJ1-1; D is unresolved. V lost 4 bases and J lost 3, with 6 bases in between. The germline gives CDR1 ENHRY, CDR2 SYGVKD. This CDR3 has 12 amino acids. The CDR3 sequence: CAISGSDTEAFF. Here the CDR3 DNA reads TGTGCCATCAGTGGGTCTGACACTGAAGCTTTCTTT.

The chain has TRBV9 and TRBJ1-1; D possibly corresponds to TRBD1 (6 bases). V was cut by 4 bases and J by 0 bases, with 10 bases left in between. Germline V gives CDR1 SGDLS, CDR2 YYNGEE. The CDR3 length is 14 residues. CDR3 sequence (DNA): TGTGCCAGCAGCCGACAGGTCATGAACACTGAAGCTTTCTTT. Its translation: CASSRQVMNTEAFF.

The V call is TRBV5-8, the J call TRBJ1-5; unclear D gene. Between the trimmed V and J ends, which lost 0 bases and 5 bases, there was a span of 9 bases. This CDR3 has 14 residues. CDR1 SGHTS and CDR2 YDEGEE come from the germline V gene. CDR3 residues: CASSLAWVYQPQHF. CDR3 coding DNA: TGTGCCAGCAGCTTGGCCTGGGTATATCAGCCCCAGCATTTT.

The rearrangement links TRBV9 to TRBJ2-1, with TRBD2 identical over 11 bases. Losses at the gene ends were 2 bases for V and 8 bases for J; bases not matched to a gene: 3. Germline V gene lookup returns CDR1 SGDLS and CDR2 YYNGEE. There are 14 residues in the CDR3. CDR3 DNA sequence: TGTGCCAGCAGCGTTAGCGGGAGGGACGATGAGCAGTTCTTC. The encoded protein is CASSVSGRDDEQFF.

The chain has TRBV19 and TRBJ2-5, with D possibly being TRBD2 (5 bases). Germline values: CDR1 LNHDA, CDR2 SQIVND (reference sequence). The V and J ends lost 10 bases and 3 bases respectively, with 18 bases between them. The CDR3 runs 14 residues. DNA of the CDR3: TGTGCCACCGGGAATATAGGGCGGGAAGAGACCCAGTACTTC. This encodes CATGNIGREETQYF.

This clone has a handful of counts. V and J are TRBV5-4 and TRBJ2-7; D gene unclear. The germline CDR1 and CDR2 sequences are SGHNT and YYREEE (reference sequence). Trimming pared 1 base from V and 0 bases from J, leaving 11 bases between. The CDR3 spans 15 residues. The CDR3 bases are TGTGCCAGCAGCTTGATAGGCCCCAGCTCCTACGAGCAGTACTTC. It codes for CASSLIGPSSYEQYF.

The V and J genes are TRBV28 and TRBJ2-1; 7 bases are a match to TRBD2. Looked up from germline, CDR1 is MDHEN and CDR2 is SYDVKM. The ends lost 6 bases at V and 5 bases at J; junction bases unmatched: 13. This CDR3 has 16 amino acids. The CDR3 bases are TGTGCCAGCAGCACCGCCGGGACTAAGAATCACAATGAGCAGTTCTTC. It encodes CASSTAGTKNHNEQFF.

The table lists this clone with a count of one. This chain uses TRBV6-6 with TRBJ2-3; D possibly uses TRBD1 or TRBD2 (5 bases each). The germline V gene has CDR1 MNHNY and CDR2 SVGAGI (reference sequence). With 4 bases removed from V and 1 base from J, the gap between germline ends came to 9 bases. The CDR3 spans 14 residues. The CDR3 region has the DNA TGTGCCAGCAGTTGGGACCGGGGCACAGATACGCAGTATTTT. Its protein product is CASSWDRGTDTQYF.

The rearrangement links TRBV10-2 to TRBJ2-5; D unresolved. The CDR3 consists of 11 residues. The V gene's germline CDR1 is WSHSY and CDR2 SAAADI. Trimming stripped 7 bases from V and 3 bases from J, with 6 bases between. CDR3 residues: CASTQKETQYF. CDR3 sequence (DNA): TGCGCCAGCACCCAAAAAGAGACCCAGTACTTC.

V is TRBV18 and J is TRBJ2-4; D is ambiguous. The CDR3 contains 12 residues. V gave up 4 bases and J gave up 6 bases, with 7 bases separating them. The germline gives CDR1 KGHSH, CDR2 LQKENI. This CDR3 reads CASSLDGNIQYF. As DNA, the CDR3 is TGTGCCAGCTCACTAGACGGAAACATTCAGTACTTC. Filled out from reference TRBV18 and TRBJ2-4, the complete variable domain reads NAGVMQNPRHLVRRRGQEARLRCSPMKGHSHVYWYRQLPEEGLKFMVYLQKENIIDESGMPKERFSAEFPKEGPSILRIQQVVRGDSAAYFCASSLDGNIQYFGAGTRLSVL.

In this sample, this clone turned up once. The chain uses TRBV19 and TRBJ2-7; 8 bases agree with TRBD2. Germline values: CDR1 LNHDA, CDR2 SQIVND (reference sequence). The CDR3 contains 19 residues. V shed 2 bases and J 1 base; nucleotides not matched to a gene: 16. CDR3 sequence (DNA): TGTGCCAGTAGTATATTCCCCAGGGTTGCGGGAGGTCCATCCTACGAGCAGTACTTC. Protein product: CASSIFPRVAGGPSYEQYF.

About this clone itself: Other DNA sequences of this sample code for an identical CDR3. This chain connects TRBV28 to TRBJ1-5; D is unclear. The CDR3 has 13 residues. Germline-derived CDR1 and CDR2 are MDHEN and SYDVKM. With 2 bases removed from V and 7 bases from J, the gap between germline ends came to 9 bases. CDR3 amino acids: CASSLNLDQPQHF. The CDR3 region has the DNA TGTGCCAGCAGTTTAAACCTGGACCAGCCCCAGCATTTT. Full variable domain (missing parts from reference TRBV28 and TRBJ1-5): DVKVTQSSRYLVKRTGEKVFLECVQDMDHENMFWYRQDPGLGLRLIYFSYDVKMKEKGDIPEGYSVSREKKERFSLILESASTNQTSMYLCASSLNLDQPQHFGDGTRLSIL.

This clone showed up just once. The genes are TRBV7-9 and TRBJ2-6; TRBD1 might be the D (6 bases). V was shortened by 5 bases and J by 3 bases, with 14 bases between the two germline ends. Germline V gives CDR1 SEHNR, CDR2 FQNEAQ (reference sequence). The CDR3 has 16 residues. CDR3 amino acids: CASSGRTVDGANVLTF. DNA of the CDR3: TGTGCCAGCAGCGGGCGGACAGTGGATGGGGCCAACGTCCTGACTTTC. Full variable domain (missing parts from reference TRBV7-9 and TRBJ2-6): DTGVSQNPRHKITKRGQNVTFRCDPISEHNRLYWYRQTLGQGPEFLTYFQNEAQLEKSRLLSDRFSAERPKGSFSTLEIQRTEQGDSAMYLCASSGRTVDGANVLTFGAGSRLTVL.